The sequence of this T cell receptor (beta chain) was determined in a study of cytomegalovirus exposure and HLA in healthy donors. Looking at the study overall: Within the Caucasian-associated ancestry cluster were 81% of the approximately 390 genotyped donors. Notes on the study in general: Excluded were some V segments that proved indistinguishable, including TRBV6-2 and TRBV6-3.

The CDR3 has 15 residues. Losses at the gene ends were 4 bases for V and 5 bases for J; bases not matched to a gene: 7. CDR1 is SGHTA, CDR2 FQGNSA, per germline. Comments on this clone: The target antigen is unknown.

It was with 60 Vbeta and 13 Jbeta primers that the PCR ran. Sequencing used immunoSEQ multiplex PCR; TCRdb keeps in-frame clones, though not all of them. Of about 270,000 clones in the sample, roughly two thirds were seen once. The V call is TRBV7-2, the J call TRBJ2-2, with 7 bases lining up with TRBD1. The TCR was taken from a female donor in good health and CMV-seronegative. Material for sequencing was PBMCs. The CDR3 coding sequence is TGTGCCAGCAGCTCCAGACAGGGTGGTACCGGGGAGCTGTTTTTT. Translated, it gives CASSSRQGGTGELFF.